Below are 2 T cell receptor beta chains sequenced from a single sample in a study of shared clonotypes between healthy human individuals (dated by TCRdb to the early 2020s). The library relied on the immunoSEQ multiplex PCR assay. Held by TCRdb, this immuneACCESS table contains in-frame sequences only and omits some clones. Under half of the omission traces to an unresolved V gene where checked; the cause of the rest is unknown. The sample data list more than 1.2 million clones, and approximately 98.5% of these were observed just once. Roughly 0.35% of the sample is held by the ten biggest clonotypes. Source material: naive CD4+ T cells sorted from blood. The cell subset or site label here, explained by the study, means: CD45RA+ positively selected. The receptor source for this set is a man aged 25 to 45 in good health.

This chain connects TRBV5-4 to TRBJ1-1; a possible D gene is TRBD1 (5 bases). Germline lookup yields CDR1 SGHNT and CDR2 YYREEE (reference sequence). V lost 0 bases to trimming and J lost 4 bases, with 13 bases between them. The CDR3 covers 15 residues. The CDR3 DNA follows: TGTGCCAGCAGCTTGGTAGGGGACCCTCGCACTGAAGCTTTCTTT. This translates into CASSLVGDPRTEAFF.

The CDR3 region is CASSLGIAGISDTQYF. The CDR3 nucleotides read TGCGCCAGCAGCTTGGGTATAGCGGGAATTTCAGATACGCAGTATTTT. The V and J genes are TRBV5-1 and TRBJ2-3; TRBD2 matches at 8 bases. Germline V gene data show CDR1 as SGHRS and CDR2 as YFSETQ. The V segment lost 0 bases and the J segment 4 bases; nucleotides outside the gene matches: 7. The length of the CDR3 is 16 residues.